This passage covers 5 T cell receptor beta chains from one sample sequenced in a study of blood T cells in healthy people across ages (dated by TCRdb to the mid-2010s). Library method: 5' RACE. The sequencer listed for this sample is Illumina HiSeq 2500. A second 7 to 11 cycle PCR used a sample-barcoded 5' primer and a J-beta primer mix. Through fastp at Q25 and MiXCR, TCRdb rebuilt clones from the public reads, retaining in-frame beta chains. Merged by CDR3 protein, the rows form single entries marked with the most common genes and DNA. Across this sample there are fewer than 600,000 distinct CDR3 sequences, with about 27% seen only once. Clones ranked in the top ten supply under 4.5% of the sample. This same sample was also taken into another study, of T cells of mothers and their children.

The specimen was blood. The receptors stem from a boy between 2 and 10 years old in good health.

This clonotype was observed a handful of times. The chain has TRBV29-1 and TRBJ2-1; 9 bases match TRBD2. The CDR3 is 14 amino acids. Germline V gives CDR1 SQVTM, CDR2 ANQGSEA. Unmatched junction bases numbered 11, after V lost 6 bases and J lost 8 bases. The CDR3 DNA reads as TGCAGCGTCGCGCGGAGCGGGAGGTCCCATGAGCAGTTCTTC. Its protein is CSVARSGRSHEQFF.

In DNA, the CDR3 is TGTGCCAGCAGCCGAGCCAGACCTGGGGCCAACGTCCTGACTTTC. Residues: CASSRARPGANVLTF. The chain combines TRBV3-1 with TRBJ2-6, with D unresolved. V lost 4 bases and J lost 2, with 9 bases in between. The length of the CDR3 is 15 residues. Germline CDR1 LGHDT, CDR2 YNNKEL (reference sequence).

In its sample, this clonotype was seen once. At one end the junction does not follow the germline gene, possibly because of a read error. V gene TRBV29-1 combines with J gene TRBJ1-2; perhaps TRBD1 as D (5 bases). The V gene's germline CDR1 is SQVTM and CDR2 ANQGSEA. CDR3 length: 12 residues. The chain's CDR3 is CSVDRGNYGYTF. CDR3 in DNA: TGCAGCGTCGACAGAGGTAACTACGGCTACACCTTC.

The CDR3 nucleotides read TGTGCCAGCAGTCCCTCGGGGGGGGTTCAGTACTTC. Amino acids: CASSPSGGVQYF. The chain uses TRBV6-5 and TRBJ2-4; 8 nucleotides match TRBD2. The length of the CDR3 is 12 residues. The trim removed 5 bases at V and 11 bases at J, leaving 5 bases unmatched. Germline V gene lookup returns CDR1 MNHEY and CDR2 SVGAGI.

This clonotype was seen more than once but under ten times. V and J are TRBV18 and TRBJ2-2; D unclear. CDR3 length: 13 amino acids. Germline CDR1 reads KGHSH; CDR2 reads LQKENI. Deletions cut 5 bases from V and 2 bases from J, with 6 bases between. The CDR3 region has the DNA TGTGCCAGCTCAGACACCAACACCGGGGAGCTGTTTTTT. It is translated as CASSDTNTGELFF. Looking up the rest from reference TRBV18 and TRBJ2-2 gives the full variable domain: NAGVMQNPRHLVRRRGQEARLRCSPMKGHSHVYWYRQLPEEGLKFMVYLQKENIIDESGMPKERFSAEFPKEGPSILRIQQVVRGDSAAYFCASSDTNTGELFFGEGSRLTVL.